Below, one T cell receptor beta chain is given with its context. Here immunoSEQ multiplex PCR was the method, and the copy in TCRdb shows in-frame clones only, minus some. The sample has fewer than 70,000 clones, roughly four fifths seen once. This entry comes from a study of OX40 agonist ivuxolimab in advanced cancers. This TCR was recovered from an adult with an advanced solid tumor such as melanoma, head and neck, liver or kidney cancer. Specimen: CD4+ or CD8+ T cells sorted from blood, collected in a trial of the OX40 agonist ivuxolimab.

CDR3 residues: CASSFGGKAGANVLTF. The DNA of the CDR3 is TGTGCCAGCAGTTTTGGGGGCAAGGCCGGGGCCAACGTCCTGACTTTC. This chain joins TRBV28 and TRBJ2-6, with D possibly matching TRBD1 (6 bases). CDR1 and CDR2 (germline): MDHEN, SYDVKM. This CDR3 region has 16 residues. V was cut by 3 bases and J by 4 bases, with 13 bases left in between.